Following are 5 T cell receptor beta chains from one sample sequenced in a study of beta chain features in type 1 diabetes. The study's findings and limits: There was a moderate but significant shortening of TCRB CDR3s in all four CD4+ subsets of Type 1 diabetes patients.

Expressed TCRB transcripts got sequenced, as all isolated RNA was reverse transcribed. The data were produced by immunoSEQ multiplex PCR, yet TCRdb's version contains in-frame clones alone and is incomplete. The data contain more than 550,000 clones, over 11% of them singletons. Their antigen targets remain unknown. Sequenced: naive CD4+ T cells from blood. The source of these receptors is a man younger than 30 with type 1 diabetes.

This clone has only a few counts. This chain uses TRBV30 with TRBJ1-5; 7 bases are a match to TRBD1. CDR3 length: 15 amino acids. Germline CDR1 is GTSNPN and CDR2 is SVGIG (reference sequence). V lost 1 base and J lost 3; bases outside the gene matches: 6. The CDR3 nucleotides are TGTGCCTGGAGTGCTCAGACAGGGCCCAATCAGCCCCAGCATTTT. The encoded protein is CAWSAQTGPNQPQHF.

This clone was seen only a few times. The chain links TRBV10-3 to TRBJ2-1; possibly TRBD2 for D (6 bases). Between the trimmed V and J ends, which lost 0 bases and 0 bases, there was a span of 9 bases. The CDR3 has 16 amino acids. CDR1 and CDR2 from the germline V gene are ENHRY and SYGVKD. For the CDR3, the DNA is TGTGCCATCAGTGAGTCCCCTAGCGACTCCTACAATGAGCAGTTCTTC. It specifies CAISESPSDSYNEQFF.

The rearrangement joins TRBV30 to TRBJ2-5; perhaps TRBD1 as D (6 bases). The CDR3 contains 14 residues. V lost 3 bases, J lost 4 bases, and 15 bases lay in between. CDR1 and CDR2 (germline): GTSNPN, SVGIG (reference sequence). Here the CDR3 reads CAWRRTEISETQYF. The DNA for the CDR3 is TGTGCCTGGAGGCGGACAGAAATTTCAGAGACCCAGTACTTC.

This clone was found a few times. The rearrangement joins TRBV18 to TRBJ1-3; no clear D. Looked up from germline, CDR1 is KGHSH and CDR2 is LQKENI. The CDR3 contains 17 residues. V dropped 6 bases and J dropped 0 bases, with 18 bases sitting between them. The CDR3 sequence: CASSPVKERSSGNTIYF. DNA for the CDR3: TGTGCCAGCTCCCCGGTCAAGGAGCGGAGCTCTGGAAACACCATATATTTT.

The gene calls are TRBV5-6 and TRBJ1-2, with D unresolved. The V gene's germline CDR1 is SGHDT and CDR2 YYEEEE. The CDR3 consists of 12 residues. V was trimmed by 2 bases and J by 3 bases, leaving 5 bases between them. DNA of the CDR3: TGTGCCAGCAGCTTCGAATACTATGGCTACACCTTC. Encoded protein: CASSFEYYGYTF.